What follows are 31 T cell receptor beta chains derived from one specimen sequenced in a study of T cells in Graves' hyperthyroidism and ophthalmopathy. RNA transcripts gave rise to amplified TCR beta CDR3 regions. First-round RT-PCR of the TCR CDR3 relied on the HTBI primer set. TCRdb re-derived calls from the multiplex PCR reads in MiXCR, one entry per CDR3 protein. The sample includes fewer than 350,000 distinct CDR3 sequences, roughly 19% of them seen just once. Sequenced input: blood. These receptors all come from a man over 45 with Graves' ophthalmopathy.

This clonotype turned up a few times. J is TRBJ2-3 and V is TRBV12-3 or TRBV12-4, with D unresolved. V was cut by 3 bases and J by 0 bases, with 7 bases left in between. The CDR3 extends over 14 amino acids. CDR3 sequence (DNA): TGTGCCAGCAGTTTGACGTCCAGCACAGATACGCAGTATTTT. Translated, it gives CASSLTSSTDTQYF.

The genes are TRBV19 and TRBJ1-1; 10 bases line up with TRBD1. Looked up from germline, CDR1 is LNHDA and CDR2 is SQIVND (reference sequence). This CDR3 contains 14 residues. V shed 7 bases and J 1 base; nucleotides not matched to a gene: 3. The CDR3 reads CASKGDRGNTEAFF. CDR3 nucleotide sequence: TGTGCCAGTAAAGGGGACAGGGGGAACACTGAAGCTTTCTTT.

The rearrangement uses TRBV7-9 and TRBJ2-7, with TRBD2 matching 11 bases. This CDR3 is 15 amino acids long. V was pared by 5 bases and J by 4 bases, with 7 bases of the junction left unmatched. CDR1 is SEHNR, CDR2 FQNEAQ, per germline (reference sequence). The CDR3 protein is CASSPVGTSGYEQYF. DNA of the CDR3: TGTGCCAGCAGCCCGGTGGGGACTAGCGGTTACGAGCAGTACTTC.

This clonotype was observed at least ten times. The chain recombines TRBV11-1 with TRBJ2-5; tentative D call: TRBD1 (6 bases). The CDR3 consists of 13 residues. The ends were cut back, 3 bases at V and 4 bases at J, with 9 bases in the middle. The germline V gene encodes CDR1 SGHAT and CDR2 FQDESV (reference sequence). The CDR3 spells CASSLGARETQYF. The CDR3 nucleotides are TGTGCCAGCAGCTTGGGGGCCCGAGAGACCCAGTACTTC.

The chain employs TRBV7-9 and TRBJ2-5; D is unclear. CDR1 and CDR2 (germline): SEHNR, FQNEAQ (reference sequence). This CDR3 region has 12 residues. V was shortened by 5 bases and J by 5 bases, with 9 bases between the two germline ends. The DNA for the CDR3 is TGTGCCAGCAGCCCGGACGGTGAGACCCAGTACTTC. It is translated as CASSPDGETQYF.

This clonotype was counted many times. The rearrangement joins TRBV9 to TRBJ2-1; D not certain. Germline V gene data show CDR1 as SGDLS and CDR2 as YYNGEE. The CDR3 consists of 15 residues. Trimming shortened V by 0 bases and J by 5 bases, and 12 bases separated the two germline ends. The chain's CDR3 is CASSVGIATHNEQFF. The DNA of the CDR3 is TGTGCCAGCAGCGTAGGGATTGCGACTCACAATGAGCAGTTCTTC.

This clonotype came up a few times. The V call is TRBV10-3, the J call TRBJ2-5; 7 bases are shared with TRBD1. J gave up 0 bases and V 2 bases, and 9 bases lay outside the gene matches. Germline V gene sequence: CDR1 ENHRY, CDR2 SYGVKD. CDR3 length: 17 amino acids. CDR3 sequence: CAISETREGQNQETQYF. CDR3 DNA: TGTGCCATCAGTGAGACTCGAGAGGGACAGAACCAAGAGACCCAGTACTTC.

This chain links TRBV20-1 with TRBJ2-3; 9 bases match TRBD1. The germline V gene has CDR1 DFQATT and CDR2 SNEGSKA (reference sequence). V dropped 3 bases and J dropped 4; count of bases not matched to a gene: 8. CDR3 length: 15 amino acids. The CDR3 protein is CSASRGTGSPDTQYF. The CDR3 DNA reads as TGCAGTGCTAGTAGGGGGACAGGGTCCCCAGATACGCAGTATTTT.

This clonotype came up a few times. The rearrangement joins TRBV29-1 to TRBJ1-1; TRBD1 agrees at 9 bases. The J segment lost 3 bases and the V segment lost 6 bases, leaving 5 bases of the junction unmatched. Germline CDR1 SQVTM, CDR2 ANQGSEA. The CDR3 loop spans 13 amino acids. CDR3 protein: CSVWDRADTEAFF. In DNA, the CDR3 is TGCAGCGTGTGGGACAGGGCGGACACTGAAGCTTTCTTT.

The genes are TRBV7-9 and TRBJ2-1, with 11 bases that match TRBD2. The V gene's germline CDR1 is SEHNR and CDR2 FQNEAQ (reference sequence). Losses at the gene ends were 2 bases for V and 2 bases for J; bases not matched to a gene: 5. There are 17 residues in the CDR3. CDR3 in DNA: TGTGCCAGCAGCTTAACTAGCGGGAGAACCACCTACAATGAGCAGTTCTTC. It yields the protein CASSLTSGRTTYNEQFF. The full variable domain, rest sourced from reference TRBV7-9 and TRBJ2-1, is DTGVSQNPRHKITKRGQNVTFRCDPISEHNRLYWYRQTLGQGPEFLTYFQNEAQLEKSRLLSDRFSAERPKGSFSTLEIQRTEQGDSAMYLCASSLTSGRTTYNEQFFGPGTRLTVL.

J is TRBJ1-5 and V is TRBV2; a possible D gene is TRBD1 (6 bases). Trimming stripped 8 bases from V and 4 bases from J, with 12 bases between. The germline gives CDR1 SNHLY, CDR2 FYNNEI. The CDR3 is 13 amino acids. The CDR3 is CASEGTGNQPQHF. DNA of the CDR3: TGTGCCAGCGAGGGAACAGGGAATCAGCCCCAGCATTTT.

This chain uses TRBV6-1 with TRBJ2-2, with D maybe TRBD1 (5 bases). The CDR3 is made up of 14 amino acids. Looked up from germline, CDR1 is MNHNS and CDR2 is SASEGT. The germline V and J ends were trimmed by 8 bases and 3 bases, with 13 bases remaining between them. CDR3 nucleotides: TGTGCCAGCCTACAGGACGGATACACCGGGGAGCTGTTTTTT. It encodes CASLQDGYTGELFF.

The rearrangement joins TRBV15 to TRBJ1-5; TRBD1 agrees at 8 bases. The junction had 7 bases not matched to a gene; V was cut back by 3 bases and J by 0 bases. CDR1 and CDR2 (germline): LNHNV, YYDKDF (reference sequence). The length of the CDR3 is 17 residues. CDR3 residues: CATSSGTGAVSNQPQHF. The CDR3 nucleotides are TGTGCCACCAGCAGTGGGACAGGTGCGGTTAGCAATCAGCCCCAGCATTTT. The complete variable domain, with remaining parts taken from reference TRBV15 and TRBJ1-5, reads DAMVIQNPRYQVTQFGKPVTLSCSQTLNHNVMYWYQQKSSQAPKLLFHYYDKDFNNEADTPDNFQSRRPNTSFCFLDIRSPGLGDTAMYLCATSSGTGAVSNQPQHFGDGTRLSIL.

This clonotype was recorded many times. The chain combines TRBV11-2 with TRBJ2-5; 7 nucleotides match TRBD1. Per the germline V gene, CDR1 is SGHAT and CDR2 is FQNNGV. The CDR3 is 16 amino acids. V was clipped by 5 bases and J by 5 bases; unmatched bases: 14. This CDR3 is CASSPVPDRDRETQYF. The CDR3 DNA follows: TGTGCCAGCAGCCCAGTCCCCGACAGGGATCGGGAGACCCAGTACTTC.

At least ten counts were recorded for this clonotype. The J gene is TRBJ1-1, the V gene TRBV7-9, with D possibly TRBD1 on 5 matching bases. With 6 bases removed from V and 7 bases from J, the gap between germline ends came to 18 bases. This CDR3 has 14 amino acids. Germline V gene data show CDR1 as SEHNR and CDR2 as FQNEAQ (reference sequence). The CDR3 loop reads CASRSDRKHIEAFF. CDR3 DNA sequence: TGTGCCAGCAGATCTGACAGAAAGCACATTGAAGCTTTCTTT.

In its sample, this clonotype was seen a few times. Since a much larger clone is just one base distant, this may be a read error. The gene calls are TRBV7-8 and TRBJ2-5, with D unresolved. The CDR3 runs 11 residues. Germline CDR1 is SGHVS and CDR2 is FQNEAQ. The CDR3 nucleotides are TGTGCCAGCAGAGTGGATGAGACCCTGTACTTC. Protein sequence: CASRVDETLYF.

This rearrangement joins TRBV12-3 or TRBV12-4 to TRBJ2-3, with TRBD1 identical over 9 bases. The CDR3 has 16 amino acids. With 4 bases clipped from V and 5 bases from J, the junction kept 10 bases outside the gene matches. The CDR3: CASSSLRDRAIDTQYF. Written as DNA, the CDR3 is TGTGCCAGCAGTTCCCTCCGGGACAGGGCGATAGATACGCAGTATTTT.

The chain recombines TRBV5-1 with TRBJ2-7; 7 bases are shared with TRBD1. CDR1 and CDR2 (germline): SGHRS, YFSETQ. This CDR3 has 15 residues. V lost 0 bases to trimming and J lost 8 bases; unmatched junction nucleotides: 11. The CDR3 region is CASSLEGALVNKQYF. CDR3 sequence (DNA): TGCGCCAGCAGCTTGGAGGGGGCATTGGTTAACAAGCAGTACTTC.

This clonotype was seen ten or more times. This chain links TRBV11-1 with TRBJ2-2, with D possibly being TRBD1 or TRBD2 (5 bases each). This CDR3 is built from 18 residues. V lost 2 bases, J lost 5 bases, and 21 bases lay in between. The germline CDR1 and CDR2 sequences are SGHAT and FQDESV (reference sequence). The CDR3 bases are TGTGCCAGCAGCTTATGGGACCTGCGACGGCTCGGGACCGGGGAGCTGTTTTTT. Translation gives CASSLWDLRRLGTGELFF.

The chain is built from TRBV9 and TRBJ1-4; TRBD1 aligns across 11 bases. The CDR3 extends over 15 amino acids. V was pared by 3 bases and J by 8 bases, with 6 bases of the junction left unmatched. Germline lookup yields CDR1 SGDLS and CDR2 YYNGEE. DNA of the CDR3: TGTGCCAGCAGCGGCGGACAGGGGGCGGGAGAAAAACTGTTTTTT. This translates into CASSGGQGAGEKLFF.

This clonotype was recorded only once. The rearrangement uses TRBV4-1 and TRBJ2-7; tentative D call: TRBD1 (6 bases). This CDR3 has 16 amino acids. Trimming took off 0 bases at V and 11 bases at J, with 23 bases between the two ends. Germline CDR1 is MGHRA and CDR2 is YSYEKL. CDR3 DNA: TGCGCCAGCAGCCAAGATGGAAACAGGGTTCTCGCCCAGGAGTACTTC. It is translated as CASSQDGNRVLAQEYF.

The J gene is TRBJ2-1, the V gene TRBV11-2, with a weak D call TRBD1 (5 bases). V gave up 0 bases and J gave up 2 bases, with 5 bases separating them. This CDR3 contains 14 residues. The germline gives CDR1 SGHAT, CDR2 FQNNGV. CDR3 residues: CASSLEGAYNEQFF. CDR3 bases: TGTGCCAGCAGCTTAGAAGGGGCCTACAATGAGCAGTTCTTC.

The chain links TRBV10-3 to TRBJ1-1; 8 bases are a match to TRBD1. This CDR3 has 14 amino acids. Trimming took 6 bases from V and 1 from J; bases not matched to a gene: 4. Germline assignment: CDR1 ENHRY and CDR2 SYGVKD. As DNA, the CDR3 is TGTGCCATCAGGGCAGGGGGCGAGAACACTGAAGCTTTCTTT. Its protein product is CAIRAGGENTEAFF.

This clonotype appeared many times. The chain is built from TRBV7-8 and TRBJ2-7; 12 nucleotides align to TRBD2. Germline-derived CDR1 and CDR2 are SGHVS and FQNEAQ. Trimming at V came to 0 bases and at J to 0 bases, leaving 9 bases not matched to a gene. The CDR3 is 19 residues long. CDR3 amino acids: CASSLARLAGGPNSYEQYF. The CDR3 region has the DNA TGTGCCAGCAGCTTAGCGCGTCTAGCGGGAGGGCCAAACTCCTACGAGCAGTACTTC.

This clonotype was detected many times. This chain connects TRBV3-1 to TRBJ2-5, with TRBD1 matching over 10 bases. This CDR3 spans 15 amino acids. From germline, CDR1 is LGHDT and CDR2 YNNKEL (reference sequence). The junction had 8 bases not matched to a gene; V was cut back by 6 bases and J by 4 bases. The CDR3 bases are TGTGCCAGCAGTCACACGGGACAGGGGCGAGAGACCCAGTACTTC. Residues: CASSHTGQGRETQYF.

This chain joins TRBV6-5 and TRBJ1-4, with D uncertain. The CDR3 has 14 residues. The V end lost 2 bases, the J end lost 5 bases, and 9 bases lay between the germline ends. Germline V gene sequence: CDR1 MNHEY, CDR2 SVGAGI. The CDR3 spells CASSYGGPNEKLFF. In DNA, the CDR3 is TGTGCCAGCAGTTACGGAGGCCCCAATGAAAAACTGTTTTTT.

Many counts were recorded for this clonotype. The chain couples TRBV7-9 to TRBJ1-4, with D possibly matching TRBD1 (6 bases). The CDR3 covers 16 residues. V was shortened by 5 bases and J by 5 bases, with 18 bases between the two germline ends. CDR1 is SEHNR, CDR2 FQNEAQ, per germline (reference sequence). The CDR3 protein is CASSDVTGKGNEKLFF. The DNA of the CDR3 is TGTGCCAGCAGCGATGTCACAGGGAAAGGGAATGAAAAACTGTTTTTT.

The chain carries TRBV20-1 and TRBJ1-3; D is unclear. V lost 5 bases and J 0 bases, leaving 14 bases between the germline ends. Germline assignment: CDR1 DFQATT and CDR2 SNEGSKA (reference sequence). The CDR3 runs 15 residues. The CDR3 coding sequence is TGCAGTGCTGGTCCTACTGCAGGCTCTGGAAACACCATATATTTT. It specifies CSAGPTAGSGNTIYF.

The table lists this clonotype with many counts. The genes are TRBV3-1 and TRBJ2-5; 8 nucleotides line up with TRBD2. The CDR3 consists of 14 residues. Germline CDR1 and CDR2: LGHDT and YNNKEL (reference sequence). Losses at the gene ends were 4 bases for V and 4 bases for J; bases not matched to a gene: 5. The CDR3 region has the DNA TGTGCCAGCAGCCGCGAGGGACTAGGAGAGACCCAGTACTTC. It is translated as CASSREGLGETQYF.

This CDR3 reads CASSRGFSGNTIYF. Here the CDR3 DNA reads TGCGCCAGCAGCCGGGGATTCTCTGGAAACACCATATATTTT. This sequence joins TRBV10-2 and TRBJ1-3; D is unclear. Germline V gene data show CDR1 as WSHSY and CDR2 as SAAADI. V was clipped by 6 bases and J by 0 bases, with 9 bases between them. The CDR3 consists of 14 residues.

The chain combines TRBV6-1 with TRBJ2-6; D is unresolved. The germline V gene has CDR1 MNHNS and CDR2 SASEGT. V was trimmed by 3 bases and J by 0 bases, leaving 6 bases between them. The CDR3 is 15 residues long. The CDR3 sequence: CASSDQTSGANVLTF. The CDR3 bases are TGTGCCAGCAGTGACCAGACCTCTGGGGCCAACGTCCTGACTTTC.